Below are 27 T cell receptor beta chains sequenced from a single sample in a study of blood T cell repertoires in COVID-19. Clones were sequenced by immunoSEQ multiplex PCR, and TCRdb holds only the in-frame ones, with some missing. Counted here are 150,000 to 200,000 clones, roughly 77% occurring once; the ten biggest clones make up 9.5% to 13%. Sequenced sample: peripheral blood. These receptors all stem from a human donor in a cohort sampled during active COVID-19.

The V and J genes are TRBV4-3 and TRBJ2-7; tentative D call: TRBD1 (6 bases). With 3 bases removed from V and 2 bases from J, the gap between germline ends came to 14 bases. The germline CDR1 and CDR2 sequences are LGHNA and YSLEER. This CDR3 is 15 amino acids long. The CDR3 is CASSHGTPLAYEQYF. In DNA form, the CDR3 reads TGCGCCAGCAGCCACGGGACACCACTAGCCTACGAGCAGTACTTC.

The chain joins TRBV11-1 to TRBJ2-5, with 9 bases matching TRBD2. J gave up 1 base and V 1 base, and 4 bases lay outside the gene matches. The CDR3 is 16 amino acids. CDR1 and CDR2 from the germline V gene are SGHAT and FQDESV (reference sequence). CDR3 nucleotide sequence: TGTGCCAGCAGCTTAGTTAGCGGGAGTGCCCAAGAGACCCAGTACTTC. This sequence encodes CASSLVSGSAQETQYF. Together with reference TRBV11-1 and TRBJ2-5, the CDR3 gives the full variable domain: EAEVAQSPRYKITEKSQAVAFWCDPISGHATLYWYRQILGQGPELLVQFQDESVVDDSQLPKDRFSAERLKGVDSTLKIQPAELGDSAMYLCASSLVSGSAQETQYFGPGTRLLVL.

This clone was counted a few times. The V call is TRBV18, the J call TRBJ2-1, with 12 positions matching TRBD2. The CDR3 totals 15 residues. V dropped 2 bases and J dropped 9; count of bases not matched to a gene: 5. CDR1 KGHSH and CDR2 LQKENI come from the germline V gene. CDR3 in amino acids: CASSPASGRVGEQFF. CDR3 coding DNA: TGTGCCAGCTCACCAGCTAGCGGGAGGGTCGGTGAGCAGTTCTTC.

In this sample, this clone turned up once. The J gene is TRBJ2-1, the V gene TRBV11-2, with 11 bases identical to TRBD2. The V and J ends lost 5 bases and 8 bases, in that order; junction bases with no gene match: 5. The CDR3 runs 14 residues. Germline CDR1 reads SGHAT; CDR2 reads FQNNGV. The CDR3, as DNA: TGTGCCAGCAGCGTTAGCGGGAGGGCCCATGAGCAGTTCTTC. Translating it yields CASSVSGRAHEQFF.

In this sample, this clone turned up once. The genes are TRBV30 and TRBJ1-2; 7 nucleotides agree with TRBD1. The trim removed 4 bases at V and 7 bases at J, leaving 18 bases unmatched. Germline lookup yields CDR1 GTSNPN and CDR2 SVGIG (reference sequence). CDR3 length equals 16 residues. CDR3 sequence: CAWTYRDSSLRSGYTF. The CDR3 DNA reads as TGTGCCTGGACATACCGGGACAGCTCCTTACGGAGTGGCTACACCTTC. Full variable domain (remainder filled in from reference TRBV30 and TRBJ1-2): SQTIHQWPATLVQPVGSPLSLECTVEGTSNPNLYWYRQAAGRGLQLLFYSVGIGQISSEVPQNLSASRPQDRQFILSSKKLLLSDSGFYLCAWTYRDSSLRSGYTFGSGTRLTVV.

The rearrangement joins TRBV9 to TRBJ1-1; a weak D match, TRBD1 (5 bases). This CDR3 has 15 amino acids. V lost 0 bases and J lost 1, with 10 bases in between. Germline loops: CDR1 SGDLS, CDR2 YYNGEE. CDR3 region: CASSVGTLGNTEAFF. The CDR3 nucleotides read TGTGCCAGCAGCGTAGGGACACTCGGGAACACTGAAGCTTTCTTT.

This rearrangement joins TRBV28 to TRBJ1-5; the match to TRBD1 covers 9 bases. Trimming removed 4 bases from V and 14 bases from J; junction bases left unmatched: 9. CDR1 is MDHEN, CDR2 SYDVKM, per germline. This CDR3 has 13 amino acids. The chain's CDR3 is CASSSQHRGREHF. CDR3 DNA: TGTGCCAGCAGTTCCCAGCACAGGGGGCGCGAGCATTTT.

This clone was observed a handful of times. The chain combines TRBV5-4 with TRBJ1-1; 9 nucleotides agree with TRBD1. Germline assignment: CDR1 SGHNT and CDR2 YYREEE (reference sequence). After removal of 1 base from V and 5 bases from J, the junction contained 3 bases not matched to a gene. The CDR3 contains 14 residues. CDR3 in amino acids: CASSLKGTGTEAFF. CDR3 sequence (DNA): TGTGCCAGCAGCTTGAAGGGGACAGGGACTGAAGCTTTCTTT.

The rearrangement joins TRBV29-1 to TRBJ2-7, with D unresolved. Germline CDR1 is SQVTM and CDR2 is ANQGSEA. Trimming stripped 4 bases from V and 0 bases from J, with 7 bases between. The CDR3 length is 12 residues. This chain's CDR3 is CSVVVSSYEQYF. The CDR3 DNA reads as TGCAGCGTTGTGGTCAGCTCCTACGAGCAGTACTTC.

V and J are TRBV4-3 and TRBJ2-7; 11 nucleotides line up with TRBD2. This CDR3 spans 20 amino acids. The germline V gene encodes CDR1 LGHNA and CDR2 YSLEER. V lost 0 bases to trimming and J lost 7 bases; unmatched junction nucleotides: 20. CDR3 residues: CASSQDLAPLAGGYQGEQYF. Here the CDR3 DNA reads TGCGCCAGCAGCCAAGATTTGGCCCCTCTAGCGGGAGGATACCAGGGAGAGCAGTACTTC.

The chain couples TRBV27 to TRBJ1-1; TRBD1 matches 7 bases. The CDR3 is 14 amino acids. Trimming removed 4 bases from V and 5 bases from J; junction bases left unmatched: 7. CDR1 MNHEY and CDR2 SMNVEV come from the germline V gene (reference sequence). The CDR3 bases are TGTGCCAGCAGTTCACAGGGGACCCTGACTGAAGCTTTCTTT. Encoded protein: CASSSQGTLTEAFF.

V gene TRBV30 combines with J gene TRBJ1-2; TRBD1 matches at 8 bases. The V and J ends lost 1 base and 7 bases, in that order; junction bases with no gene match: 2. CDR1 is GTSNPN and CDR2 is SVGIG in the germline V gene (reference sequence). There are 12 residues in the CDR3. This chain's CDR3 is CAWSGTGFGYTF. The CDR3 DNA reads as TGTGCCTGGAGTGGGACAGGGTTTGGCTACACCTTC.

The chain is built from TRBV9 and TRBJ2-7; no clear D. Between the trimmed V and J ends, which lost 2 bases and 5 bases, there was a span of 14 bases. The CDR3 runs 14 residues. Germline CDR1 reads SGDLS; CDR2 reads YYNGEE. The CDR3: CASSVQALPHEQYF. CDR3 coding DNA: TGTGCCAGCAGCGTTCAGGCCCTCCCACACGAGCAGTACTTC. Full variable domain (outside the CDR3, taken from reference TRBV9 and TRBJ2-7): DSGVTQTPKHLITATGQRVTLRCSPRSGDLSVYWYQQSLDQGLQFLIQYYNGEERAKGNILERFSAQQFPDLHSELNLSSLELGDSALYFCASSVQALPHEQYFGPGTRLTVT.

This rearrangement joins TRBV7-9 to TRBJ1-1; D remains unclear. CDR1 SEHNR and CDR2 FQNEAQ come from the germline V gene (reference sequence). V gave up 1 base and J gave up 8 bases, with 8 bases separating them. The CDR3 covers 12 residues. The CDR3 here is CASSLGGLEAFF. The CDR3 DNA is TGTGCCAGCAGCTTAGGCGGGTTGGAAGCTTTCTTT.

The DNA for the CDR3 is TGTGCCAGCAGCTGGCGGACAGGGGGCGATGAGCAGTTCTTC. Its translation is CASSWRTGGDEQFF. The J gene is TRBJ2-1, the V gene TRBV5-5; 11 bases align to TRBD1. The trim removed 3 bases at V and 8 bases at J, leaving 4 bases unmatched. Germline-derived CDR1 and CDR2 are SGHKS and YYEKEE (reference sequence). CDR3 length equals 14 residues.

V and J are TRBV5-4 and TRBJ1-6; perhaps TRBD1 as D (6 bases). The CDR3 totals 14 residues. Trimming shortened V by 0 bases and J by 10 bases, and 11 bases separated the two germline ends. CDR1 SGHNT and CDR2 YYREEE come from the germline V gene (reference sequence). The CDR3 sequence is CASSLDRVGSPLHF. The CDR3 nucleotides read TGTGCCAGCAGCTTGGACAGGGTGGGCTCACCCCTCCACTTT.

The chain uses TRBV27 and TRBJ2-7; D may be TRBD2 (5 bases). Trimming removed 6 bases from V and 5 bases from J, with 11 bases in between. The germline CDR1 and CDR2 sequences are MNHEY and SMNVEV (reference sequence). The CDR3 sequence is 12 residues long. CDR3 residues: CASSRLGDEQYF. DNA for the CDR3: TGTGCCAGCAGCCGACTCGGGGACGAGCAGTACTTC.

J is TRBJ2-2 and V is TRBV27; D gene ambiguous. Germline V gene sequence: CDR1 MNHEY, CDR2 SMNVEV (reference sequence). This CDR3 region has 14 residues. Trimming took 5 bases from V and 6 from J, leaving 13 bases between them. The CDR3 DNA is TGTGCCAGCAGTCCTCTAGGCGAGGCCGGGGAGCTGTTTTTT. As protein: CASSPLGEAGELFF.

This clone was recorded once. The V gene is TRBV27, the J gene TRBJ1-6, with TRBD1 as a possible D gene (6 bases). CDR1 and CDR2 (germline): MNHEY, SMNVEV (reference sequence). The CDR3 consists of 14 residues. Trimming removed 4 bases at V and 7 bases at J, with 11 bases between. The CDR3 sequence: CASSSGRGNSPLHF. The CDR3 DNA is TGTGCCAGCAGTTCAGGCAGGGGAAATTCACCCCTCCACTTT.

This clone appeared a few times. The rearrangement joins TRBV30 to TRBJ1-6; TRBD1 agrees at 7 bases. Germline V CDR1 and CDR2: GTSNPN, SVGIG (reference sequence). This CDR3 comprises 14 residues. The ends lost 3 bases at V and 7 bases at J; junction bases unmatched: 6. This CDR3 reads CAWREDRANSPLHF. The CDR3 coding sequence is TGTGCCTGGAGAGAAGACAGGGCCAATTCACCCCTCCACTTT.

The chain uses TRBV6-2 or TRBV6-3 and TRBJ1-3, with D maybe TRBD1 (5 bases). The V gene lost 0 bases and the J gene lost 0 bases, with 12 bases spanning the gap. CDR3 length equals 17 residues. Germline V gene data show CDR1 as MNHEY and CDR2 as SVGEGT. CDR3 nucleotides: TGTGCCAGCAGTTACTCGGGACTTTCCAGCTCTGGAAACACCATATATTTT. It encodes CASSYSGLSSSGNTIYF.

This clone was counted a single time. The V call is TRBV27, the J call TRBJ2-1; 13 positions match TRBD2. The CDR3 spans 15 residues. J lost 5 bases, V lost 5 bases, and 3 bases had no gene match. Germline V gene data show CDR1 as MNHEY and CDR2 as SMNVEV (reference sequence). CDR3 region: CASSLTSGGDNEQFF. CDR3 sequence (DNA): TGTGCCAGCAGTCTTACTAGCGGGGGGGACAATGAGCAGTTCTTC.

This rearrangement joins TRBV5-5 to TRBJ1-5; D ambiguous. The CDR3 is made up of 14 amino acids. V gave up 0 bases and J gave up 3 bases, with 7 bases separating them. The germline V gene has CDR1 SGHKS and CDR2 YYEKEE (reference sequence). CDR3 residues: CASSLVQFNQPQHF. The CDR3 DNA is TGTGCCAGCAGCTTGGTCCAGTTCAATCAGCCCCAGCATTTT.

V and J are TRBV19 and TRBJ2-7; 8 positions match TRBD1. V shed 6 bases and J 3 bases; nucleotides not matched to a gene: 4. This CDR3 comprises 13 residues. CDR1 is LNHDA, CDR2 SQIVND, per germline (reference sequence). The CDR3 protein is CASSTGGLYEQYF. The DNA for the CDR3 is TGTGCCAGTAGCACAGGGGGACTCTACGAGCAGTACTTC.

The rearrangement links TRBV18 to TRBJ2-1; 11 bases agree with TRBD1. The CDR3 runs 14 residues. The V segment lost 3 bases and the J segment 8 bases; nucleotides outside the gene matches: 3. The germline CDR1 and CDR2 sequences are KGHSH and LQKENI. The CDR3 sequence: CASSPGTGGHEQFF. The CDR3 nucleotides read TGTGCCAGCTCACCGGGGACAGGGGGTCATGAGCAGTTCTTC.

The rearrangement uses TRBV5-6 and TRBJ1-2; D unresolved. The CDR3 contains 14 residues. Germline CDR1 reads SGHDT; CDR2 reads YYEEEE. V was cut by 2 bases and J by 4 bases, with 12 bases left in between. CDR3 in DNA: TGTGCCAGCAGCTTTGGGCAGGCAGTCTATGGCTACACCTTC. Encoded protein: CASSFGQAVYGYTF.

The rearrangement uses TRBV5-4 and TRBJ1-2, with 8 bases lining up with TRBD1. This CDR3 spans 15 amino acids. Trimming at V came to 3 bases and at J to 8 bases, leaving 12 bases not matched to a gene. Germline V lookup: CDR1 SGHNT, CDR2 YYREEE (reference sequence). CDR3 protein: CASSWKPGQVGGYTF. Written as DNA, the CDR3 is TGTGCCAGCAGCTGGAAACCGGGACAGGTGGGAGGCTACACCTTC.